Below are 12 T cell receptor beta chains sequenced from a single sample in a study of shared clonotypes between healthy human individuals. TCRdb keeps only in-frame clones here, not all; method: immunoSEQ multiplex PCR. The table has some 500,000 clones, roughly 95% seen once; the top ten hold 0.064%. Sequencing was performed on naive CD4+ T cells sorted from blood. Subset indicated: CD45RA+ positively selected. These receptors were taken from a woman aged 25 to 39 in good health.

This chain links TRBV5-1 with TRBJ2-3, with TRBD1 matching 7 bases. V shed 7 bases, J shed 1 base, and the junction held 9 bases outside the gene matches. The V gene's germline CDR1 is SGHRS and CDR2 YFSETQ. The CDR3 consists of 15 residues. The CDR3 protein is CASRGQSIGTDTQYF. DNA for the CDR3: TGCGCCAGCCGGGGACAGTCGATTGGCACAGATACGCAGTATTTT.

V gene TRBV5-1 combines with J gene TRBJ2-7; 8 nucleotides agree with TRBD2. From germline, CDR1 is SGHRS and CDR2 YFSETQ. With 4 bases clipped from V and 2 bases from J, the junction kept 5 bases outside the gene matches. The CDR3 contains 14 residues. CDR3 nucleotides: TGCGCCAGCAGCGAGATAGCGGGGACCTACGAGCAGTACTTC. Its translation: CASSEIAGTYEQYF.

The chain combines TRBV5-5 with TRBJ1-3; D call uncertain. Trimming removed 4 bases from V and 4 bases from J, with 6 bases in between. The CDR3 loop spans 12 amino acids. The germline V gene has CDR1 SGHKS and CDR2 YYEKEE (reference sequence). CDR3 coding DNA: TGTGCCAGCAGCACACAGGGAAACACCATATATTTT. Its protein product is CASSTQGNTIYF. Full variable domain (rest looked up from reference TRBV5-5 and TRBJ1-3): DAGVTQSPTHLIKTRGQQVTLRCSPISGHKSVSWYQQVLGQGPQFIFQYYEKEERGRGNFPDRFSARQFPNYSSELNVNALLLGDSALYLCASSTQGNTIYFGEGSWLTVV.

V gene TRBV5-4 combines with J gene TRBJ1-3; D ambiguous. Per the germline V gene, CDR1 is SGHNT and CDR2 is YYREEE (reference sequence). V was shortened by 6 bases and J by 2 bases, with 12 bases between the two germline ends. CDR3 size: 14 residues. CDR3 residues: CASTPVPPGNTIYF. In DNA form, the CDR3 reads TGTGCCAGCACCCCTGTACCGCCTGGAAACACCATATATTTT.

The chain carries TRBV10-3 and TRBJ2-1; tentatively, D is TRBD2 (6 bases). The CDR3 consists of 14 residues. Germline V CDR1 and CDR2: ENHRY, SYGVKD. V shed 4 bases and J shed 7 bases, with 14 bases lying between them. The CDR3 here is CAISGGLQGNEQFF. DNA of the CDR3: TGTGCCATCAGTGGGGGACTCCAAGGTAATGAGCAGTTCTTC.

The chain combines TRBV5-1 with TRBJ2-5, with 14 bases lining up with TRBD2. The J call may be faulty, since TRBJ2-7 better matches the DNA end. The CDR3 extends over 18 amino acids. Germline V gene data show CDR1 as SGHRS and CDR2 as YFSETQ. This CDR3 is CASSLVGLAGGAIYEQYF. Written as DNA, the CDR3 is TGCGCCAGCAGCCTCGTAGGACTAGCGGGAGGAGCCATCTACGAGCAGTACTTC.

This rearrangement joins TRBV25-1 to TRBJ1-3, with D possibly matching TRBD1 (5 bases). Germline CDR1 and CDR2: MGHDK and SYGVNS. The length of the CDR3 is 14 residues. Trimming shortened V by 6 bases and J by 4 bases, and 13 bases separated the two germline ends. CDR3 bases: TGTGCCAGCAGCAAAAGGGGAGGAGGAAACACCATATATTTT. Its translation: CASSKRGGGNTIYF.

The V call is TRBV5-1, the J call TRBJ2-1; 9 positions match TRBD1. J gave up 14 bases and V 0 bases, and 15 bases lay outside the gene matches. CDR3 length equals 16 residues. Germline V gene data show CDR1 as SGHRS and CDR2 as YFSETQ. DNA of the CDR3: TGCGCCAGCAGCTTGGGAAGGGACAGGGTGACGTTATCAGAGTTCTTC. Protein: CASSLGRDRVTLSEFF.

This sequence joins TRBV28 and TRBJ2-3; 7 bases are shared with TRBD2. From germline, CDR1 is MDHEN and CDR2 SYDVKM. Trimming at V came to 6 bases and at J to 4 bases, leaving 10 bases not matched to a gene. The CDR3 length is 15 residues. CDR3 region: CASSPPLREPDTQYF. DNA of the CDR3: TGTGCCAGCAGCCCCCCACTGCGGGAGCCAGATACGCAGTATTTT.

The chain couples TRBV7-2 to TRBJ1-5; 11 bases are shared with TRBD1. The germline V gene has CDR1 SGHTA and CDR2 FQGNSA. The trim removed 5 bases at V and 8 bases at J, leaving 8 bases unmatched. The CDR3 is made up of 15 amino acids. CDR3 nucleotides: TGTGCCAGCAGCGTAGGGACAGGGGGGAAAGAGCCCCAGCATTTT. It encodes CASSVGTGGKEPQHF.

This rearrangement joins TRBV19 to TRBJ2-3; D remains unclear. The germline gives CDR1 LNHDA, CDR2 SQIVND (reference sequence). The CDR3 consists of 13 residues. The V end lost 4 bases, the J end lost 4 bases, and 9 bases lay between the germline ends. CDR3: CASSTVRADTQYF. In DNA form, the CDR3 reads TGTGCCAGTAGTACCGTCCGAGCAGATACGCAGTATTTT.

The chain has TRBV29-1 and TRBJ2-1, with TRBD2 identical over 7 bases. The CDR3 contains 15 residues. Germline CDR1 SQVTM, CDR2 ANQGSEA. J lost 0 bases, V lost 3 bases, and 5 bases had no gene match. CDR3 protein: CSVEWRGSSYNEQFF. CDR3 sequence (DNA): TGCAGCGTTGAGTGGCGGGGGAGCTCCTACAATGAGCAGTTCTTC.